The next 32 T cell receptor beta chains were all read from a single sample in a study of blood T cell repertoires in COVID-19. Some clones are missing from TCRdb's copy, which holds only in-frame ones; the method was immunoSEQ multiplex PCR. The sample lists fewer than 150,000 clones, over 75% occurring once. The sequencing sample was made of peripheral blood. These receptors all stem from a man aged 45-65 years with acute or convalescent COVID-19.

The V and J genes are TRBV4-2 and TRBJ2-3; D not resolved. The CDR3 consists of 13 residues. Germline CDR1 reads LGHNA; CDR2 reads YNFKEQ. Trimming pared 1 base from V and 0 bases from J, leaving 2 bases between. CDR3 amino acids: CASSQVSTDTQYF. The CDR3 DNA follows: TGTGCCAGCAGCCAAGTAAGCACAGATACGCAGTATTTT.

This clone was detected only a few times. CDR3 nucleotide sequence: TGTGCCAGCAGCCCTACTAGCGGGGGCTTTCTGGAGCAGTACTTC. Translated, it gives CASSPTSGGFLEQYF. This chain joins TRBV7-2 and TRBJ2-7; 11 bases line up with TRBD2. The V and J ends lost 5 bases and 7 bases, in that order; junction bases with no gene match: 10. The CDR3 is made up of 15 amino acids. CDR1 is SGHTA, CDR2 FQGNSA, per germline.

The chain uses TRBV11-3 and TRBJ2-5, with 10 bases lining up with TRBD1. This CDR3 has 15 residues. V gave up 1 base and J gave up 4 bases; unmatched junction bases: 3. Germline loops: CDR1 SGHNT, CDR2 YENEEA. Here the CDR3 reads CASSLGDRGRETQYF. Here the CDR3 DNA reads TGTGCCAGCAGCTTAGGGGACAGGGGAAGAGAGACCCAGTACTTC.

This chain joins TRBV4-2 and TRBJ1-2; the match to TRBD1 covers 7 bases. CDR1 is LGHNA and CDR2 is YNFKEQ in the germline V gene. The CDR3 runs to 16 residues. V trimming: 5 bases; J trimming: 4 bases; junction bases outside the gene matches: 13. CDR3: CASSYSDRGGIYGYTF. In nucleotides, the CDR3 is TGTGCCAGCAGCTACTCGGACAGAGGGGGCATCTATGGCTACACCTTC.

Written as DNA, the CDR3 is TGTGCCAGCAGCGGCGGGACAGGGCTCAATCAGCCCCAGCATTTT. It translates to CASSGGTGLNQPQHF. The J gene is TRBJ1-5, the V gene TRBV5-6; 9 nucleotides agree with TRBD1. J gave up 3 bases and V 4 bases, and 5 bases lay outside the gene matches. Germline V CDR1 and CDR2: SGHDT, YYEEEE. The CDR3 is made up of 15 amino acids.

V is TRBV7-3 and J is TRBJ2-5; D gene ambiguous. Germline V gives CDR1 SGHTA, CDR2 FQGTGA. The CDR3 has 13 amino acids. Deletions cut 5 bases from V and 5 bases from J, with 12 bases between. This CDR3 reads CASSPNMGETQYF. The CDR3 DNA follows: TGTGCCAGCAGCCCGAACATGGGCGAGACCCAGTACTTC. Based on the CDR3 plus reference TRBV7-3 and TRBJ2-5, the full variable domain is GAGVSQTPSNKVTEKGKYVELRCDPISGHTALYWYRQSLGQGPEFLIYFQGTGAADDSGLPNDRFFAVRPEGSVSTLKIQRTERGDSAVYLCASSPNMGETQYFGPGTRLLVL.

The CDR3 loop reads CAARGGLYGYTF. DNA for the CDR3: TGTGCCGCGAGGGGGGGGCTGTATGGCTACACCTTC. The gene calls are TRBV2 and TRBJ1-2, with D possibly matching TRBD1 (6 bases). Trimming pared 11 bases from V and 5 bases from J, leaving 15 bases between. The CDR3 contains 12 residues. Germline lookup yields CDR1 SNHLY and CDR2 FYNNEI.

This sequence joins TRBV6-1 and TRBJ1-6, with 10 bases matching TRBD1. Per the germline V gene, CDR1 is MNHNS and CDR2 is SASEGT. The CDR3 extends over 16 amino acids. V shed 4 bases, J shed 7 bases, and the junction held 7 bases outside the gene matches. The CDR3 DNA is TGTGCCAGCAGTGCACAAAGGGACAGGGGAAATTCACCCCTCCACTTT. As protein: CASSAQRDRGNSPLHF.

The chain uses TRBV5-5 and TRBJ2-3; D unresolved. Trimming took 3 bases from V and 0 from J, leaving 8 bases between them. CDR1 and CDR2 from the germline V gene are SGHKS and YYEKEE (reference sequence). This CDR3 has 14 amino acids. Written as DNA, the CDR3 is TGTGCCAGCAGCTACCCTACTAGCACAGATACGCAGTATTTT. As protein: CASSYPTSTDTQYF.

The rearrangement links TRBV19 to TRBJ2-3; tentatively, D is TRBD2 (5 bases). CDR1 is LNHDA and CDR2 is SQIVND in the germline V gene (reference sequence). V was clipped by 6 bases and J by 4 bases, with 14 bases between them. The CDR3 length is 14 residues. As DNA, the CDR3 is TGTGCCAGTAGCTCGGGGTCCGTGGCAGATACGCAGTATTTT. As protein: CASSSGSVADTQYF. Complete variable domain (other parts from reference TRBV19 and TRBJ2-3): DGGITQSPKYLFRKEGQNVTLSCEQNLNHDAMYWYRQDPGQGLRLIYYSQIVNDFQKGDIAEGYSVSREKKESFPLTVTSAQKNPTAFYLCASSSGSVADTQYFGPGTRLTVL.

This chain joins TRBV5-1 and TRBJ2-5; 9 bases fit TRBD2. Germline V CDR1 and CDR2: SGHRS, YFSETQ. The J segment lost 1 base and the V segment lost 5 bases, leaving 3 bases of the junction unmatched. The CDR3 length is 14 residues. The CDR3 loop reads CASRSGGPQETQYF. CDR3 DNA sequence: TGCGCCAGCAGAAGCGGGGGGCCCCAAGAGACCCAGTACTTC.

The J gene is TRBJ2-5, the V gene TRBV9; 8 bases fit TRBD2. Per germline, CDR1 SGDLS and CDR2 YYNGEE. The CDR3 is 16 amino acids. The V gene end was trimmed by 0 bases and the J gene end by 4 bases; junction bases not matched to a gene: 8. Here the CDR3 reads CASSVGPRGVRETQYF. The CDR3 bases are TGTGCCAGCAGCGTAGGGCCGCGGGGGGTCCGAGAGACCCAGTACTTC.

This clone was observed a handful of times. The chain is built from TRBV15 and TRBJ1-2; D is unresolved. Germline V gene lookup returns CDR1 LNHNV and CDR2 YYDKDF (reference sequence). The V and J ends lost 0 bases and 0 bases respectively, with 17 bases between them. The CDR3 has 18 residues. The chain's CDR3 is CATSRDGPGEGANYGYTF. The CDR3 DNA reads TGTGCCACCAGCAGAGATGGGCCAGGTGAGGGAGCTAACTATGGCTACACCTTC.

The count of this clone is one. This rearrangement joins TRBV4-2 to TRBJ1-3; a possible D gene is TRBD1 (5 bases). With 0 bases removed from V and 2 bases from J, the gap between germline ends came to 17 bases. In germline, CDR1 is LGHNA, CDR2 YNFKEQ. The CDR3 length is 18 residues. CDR3 amino acids: CASSQEGLLEGTGNTIYF. Here the CDR3 DNA reads TGTGCCAGCAGCCAAGAGGGCCTCTTGGAGGGGACTGGAAACACCATATATTTT.

The chain joins TRBV5-6 to TRBJ2-1; tentatively, D is TRBD2 (7 bases). Trimming took 4 bases from V and 4 from J, leaving 27 bases between them. The CDR3 is made up of 19 amino acids. The germline CDR1 and CDR2 sequences are SGHDT and YYEEEE. CDR3 region: CASSHSGRGAYSTYNEQFF. The CDR3 DNA reads TGTGCCAGCAGCCACTCCGGACGGGGGGCCTACTCCACGTACAATGAGCAGTTCTTC. The whole variable domain, remainder taken from reference TRBV5-6 and TRBJ2-1, is DAGVTQSPTHLIKTRGQQVTLRCSPKSGHDTVSWYQQALGQGPQFIFQYYEEEERQRGNFPDRFSGHQFPNYSSELNVNALLLGDSALYLCASSHSGRGAYSTYNEQFFGPGTRLTVL.

This chain connects TRBV4-2 to TRBJ1-1; 7 nucleotides agree with TRBD1. The germline V gene encodes CDR1 LGHNA and CDR2 YNFKEQ. The CDR3 contains 15 residues. Trimming at V came to 0 bases and at J to 7 bases, leaving 8 bases not matched to a gene. The CDR3 DNA reads TGTGCCAGCAGCCAAGACCCGAAGGGGGCGGGTGAAGCTTTCTTT. It specifies CASSQDPKGAGEAFF.

The chain links TRBV9 to TRBJ2-6, with unresolved D. The germline CDR1 and CDR2 sequences are SGDLS and YYNGEE. V shed 0 bases and J shed 2 bases, with 9 bases lying between them. The CDR3 has 16 amino acids. CDR3 in amino acids: CASSVGVLAGANVLTF. The CDR3 nucleotides read TGTGCCAGCAGCGTAGGTGTACTCGCTGGGGCCAACGTCCTGACTTTC. Looking up the rest from reference TRBV9 and TRBJ2-6 gives the full variable domain: DSGVTQTPKHLITATGQRVTLRCSPRSGDLSVYWYQQSLDQGLQFLIQYYNGEERAKGNILERFSAQQFPDLHSELNLSSLELGDSALYFCASSVGVLAGANVLTFGAGSRLTVL.

The genes are TRBV7-3 and TRBJ2-1, with TRBD2 matching over 8 bases. The CDR3 has 15 amino acids. Unmatched junction bases numbered 10, after V lost 5 bases and J lost 7 bases. Germline values: CDR1 SGHTA, CDR2 FQGTGA. This CDR3 reads CASSPERGGFNEQFF. The CDR3 DNA reads TGTGCCAGCAGCCCAGAACGGGGGGGCTTTAATGAGCAGTTCTTC. The entire variable domain, with the rest obtained from reference TRBV7-3 and TRBJ2-1, is as follows: GAGVSQTPSNKVTEKGKYVELRCDPISGHTALYWYRQSLGQGPEFLIYFQGTGAADDSGLPNDRFFAVRPEGSVSTLKIQRTERGDSAVYLCASSPERGGFNEQFFGPGTRLTVL.

This clone was counted once. CDR3 amino acids: CASSPGGGPEAFF. CDR3 sequence (DNA): TGTGCCAGCAGCCCCGGGGGGGGCCCTGAAGCTTTCTTT. This chain uses TRBV11-2 with TRBJ1-1; D perhaps matches TRBD1 (6 bases). Trimming removed 5 bases at V and 6 bases at J, with 13 bases between. Germline-derived CDR1 and CDR2 are SGHAT and FQNNGV. This CDR3 has 13 residues.

Only a few counts were recorded for this clone. This chain uses TRBV3-1 (or the pseudogene TRBV3-2) with TRBJ1-3; weak D call: TRBD1 (5 bases). Trimming shortened V by 0 bases and J by 4 bases, and 10 bases separated the two germline ends. There are 15 residues in the CDR3. Germline V gene data show CDR1 as LGHDT and CDR2 as YNNKEL (reference sequence). The CDR3 region is CASSQDGRAGNTIYF. The CDR3 nucleotides read TGTGCCAGCAGCCAAGATGGCAGGGCGGGAAACACCATATATTTT.

The CDR3 sequence is CAISELAGENTEAFF. The CDR3 DNA follows: TGTGCCATCAGTGAGTTGGCAGGGGAGAACACTGAAGCTTTCTTT. The chain couples TRBV10-3 to TRBJ1-1; tentative D call: TRBD1 (6 bases). CDR3 size: 15 residues. With 1 base removed from V and 1 base from J, the gap between germline ends came to 10 bases. Germline V gene lookup returns CDR1 ENHRY and CDR2 SYGVKD.

The CDR3 DNA follows: TGCGCCAGCAGCTTGGTCCCAAAAATTGCGGGAGAGACCCAGTACTTC. This sequence encodes CASSLVPKIAGETQYF. The rearrangement links TRBV5-1 to TRBJ2-5; maybe TRBD2 (5 bases). This CDR3 is 16 amino acids long. The V and J ends lost 0 bases and 4 bases respectively, with 16 bases between them. The germline V gene has CDR1 SGHRS and CDR2 YFSETQ.

The chain couples TRBV10-1 to TRBJ1-1, with 9 bases matching TRBD1. This CDR3 spans 11 amino acids. Germline loops: CDR1 WNHNN, CDR2 SYGVQD (reference sequence). Trimming removed 6 bases from V and 8 bases from J; junction bases left unmatched: 1. CDR3 sequence: CASSGTGEAFF. The CDR3 DNA sequence: TGCGCCAGCAGCGGGACAGGGGAAGCTTTCTTT.

The rearrangement uses TRBV7-8 and TRBJ1-6; TRBD1 agrees at 7 bases. The CDR3 runs to 15 residues. The germline CDR1 and CDR2 sequences are SGHVS and FQNEAQ. V was clipped by 5 bases and J by 7 bases; unmatched bases: 8. The CDR3 DNA follows: TGTGCCAGCAGCCTCTCGCAGGGGGGAAATTCACCCCTCCACTTT. It specifies CASSLSQGGNSPLHF.

This clone has only one observation. This sequence joins TRBV7-6 and TRBJ2-5, with D possibly being TRBD2 (5 bases). The germline V gene has CDR1 SGHVS and CDR2 FNYEAQ. The CDR3 sequence is 16 residues long. V lost 5 bases, J lost 0 bases, and 16 bases lay in between. The CDR3 is CASSAPFLTNQETQYF. In DNA, the CDR3 is TGTGCCAGCAGCGCGCCTTTTCTGACTAACCAAGAGACCCAGTACTTC.

Remarks on this clone: No conserved phenylalanine or tryptophan is present at the end of the CDR3, so a read error is the likely explanation. The DNA is left out, because the CDR3 cannot be placed on it with certainty; the CDR3 is given as TCRdb lists it. The J gene is TRBJ1-1, the V gene TRBV7-2; the table's D gene call, TRBD1, was not cross checked with the DNA. The germline gives CDR1 SGHTA, CDR2 FQGNSA. The CDR3 totals 17 residues, both ends included. CDR3 loop: CASSLDTRSGQASSLSV.

V is TRBV14 and J is TRBJ2-3; 7 bases are shared with TRBD2. V lost 0 bases to trimming and J lost 11 bases; unmatched junction nucleotides: 5. Germline CDR1 and CDR2: SGHDN and FVKESK. The CDR3 has 13 amino acids. CDR3 DNA sequence: TGTGCCAGCAGCCAAGAGGGGCGGACTAGGCAGTATTTT. Its protein is CASSQEGRTRQYF.

The genes are TRBV6-5 and TRBJ1-1, with a possible D match to TRBD1 (5 bases). This CDR3 spans 14 amino acids. Germline V gives CDR1 MNHEY, CDR2 SVGAGI. V dropped 6 bases and J dropped 5 bases, with 16 bases sitting between them. The CDR3 sequence is CASRPGGARTEAFF. The CDR3 DNA reads TGTGCCAGCAGGCCGGGAGGGGCGAGAACTGAAGCTTTCTTT.

The rearrangement links TRBV10-1 to TRBJ1-1; D may be TRBD1 (6 bases). Germline CDR1 is WNHNN and CDR2 is SYGVQD (reference sequence). V dropped 6 bases and J dropped 0 bases, with 11 bases sitting between them. This CDR3 has 14 amino acids. The CDR3: CASSKTGVNTEAFF. The CDR3 DNA sequence: TGCGCCAGCAGCAAGACAGGAGTGAACACTGAAGCTTTCTTT.

The chain employs TRBV30 and TRBJ2-1, with 9 bases matching TRBD2. With V trimmed by 2 bases and J by 9 bases, 8 bases remained unmatched. Germline-derived CDR1 and CDR2 are GTSNPN and SVGIG (reference sequence). The CDR3 is 14 residues long. CDR3 in amino acids: CAWSPRGGLGEQFF. The CDR3 DNA reads as TGTGCCTGGAGTCCGCGGGGGGGATTGGGTGAGCAGTTCTTC.

The chain couples TRBV11-2 to TRBJ1-6, with D hard to call. CDR3 length equals 14 residues. Germline V CDR1 and CDR2: SGHAT, FQNNGV. V lost 3 bases and J 7 bases, leaving 10 bases between the germline ends. The chain's CDR3 is CASSFGLGNSPLHF. In nucleotides, the CDR3 is TGTGCCAGCAGCTTTGGGCTCGGCAATTCACCCCTCCACTTT.

This clone was counted between two and nine times. The V gene is TRBV7-2, the J gene TRBJ1-2; D possibly corresponds to TRBD1 (5 bases). V was clipped by 3 bases and J by 8 bases, with 13 bases between them. Germline V gene lookup returns CDR1 SGHTA and CDR2 FQGNSA. The CDR3 has 13 residues. The CDR3, as DNA: TGTGCCAGCAGCTTTACGGACACCCTGGGCTACACCTTC. This translates into CASSFTDTLGYTF.